Listed here are 21 T cell receptor beta chains from one sample, sequenced in a study of blood T cell repertoires in COVID-19 (dated by TCRdb to the early 2020s). Library creation used the immunoSEQ multiplex PCR assay. Drawn from immuneACCESS, this table holds only the in-frame rearrangements with V and J called that TCRdb kept. Clones are partly lost; checked studies trace under half to an unresolved V gene and leave the rest unexplained. In this sample the table shows approximately 100,000 clones, about nine tenths of which occur a single time. Roughly 15% of the sample goes to the ten largest clones. Specimen: peripheral blood. The receptors were gathered from a man aged 45-65 years with acute or convalescent COVID-19.

The chain recombines TRBV7-9 with TRBJ1-1; 8 bases are shared with TRBD1. Germline CDR1 and CDR2: SEHNR and FQNEAQ (reference sequence). The V segment lost 4 bases and the J segment 7 bases; nucleotides outside the gene matches: 11. The CDR3 runs to 15 residues. CDR3 nucleotide sequence: TGTGCCAGCAGCTCCTCGGCAGGGGGCGCCGGTGAAGCTTTCTTT. It codes for CASSSSAGGAGEAFF. The variable domain in full, completed from reference TRBV7-9 and TRBJ1-1, reads DTGVSQNPRHKITKRGQNVTFRCDPISEHNRLYWYRQTLGQGPEFLTYFQNEAQLEKSRLLSDRFSAERPKGSFSTLEIQRTEQGDSAMYLCASSSSAGGAGEAFFGQGTRLTVV.

V is TRBV28 and J is TRBJ2-5, with 9 bases fitting TRBD1. The V gene end was trimmed by 4 bases and the J gene end by 4 bases; junction bases not matched to a gene: 10. CDR1 is MDHEN, CDR2 SYDVKM, per germline. The CDR3 sequence is 16 residues long. The CDR3 spells CASSSGTGSGRETQYF. Here the CDR3 DNA reads TGTGCCAGCAGTTCTGGGACAGGGAGTGGGCGAGAGACCCAGTACTTC.

The chain couples TRBV4-1 to TRBJ1-4; 7 nucleotides match TRBD1. Germline loops: CDR1 MGHRA, CDR2 YSYEKL. After removal of 6 bases from V and 8 bases from J, the junction contained 15 bases not matched to a gene. This CDR3 has 16 residues. The CDR3 protein is CASRKTNDRVGEKLFF. The DNA of the CDR3 is TGCGCCAGCAGGAAGACCAACGACAGGGTAGGGGAAAAACTGTTTTTT.

The chain couples TRBV30 to TRBJ2-7; D is possibly TRBD1 (6 bases). In germline, CDR1 is GTSNPN, CDR2 SVGIG (reference sequence). This CDR3 has 14 amino acids. V was shortened by 2 bases and J by 5 bases, with 16 bases between the two germline ends. The CDR3: CAWSPTGRVNEQYF. For the CDR3, the DNA is TGTGCCTGGAGTCCGACAGGAAGGGTGAACGAGCAGTACTTC.

This chain connects TRBV7-2 to TRBJ2-2; 12 positions agree with TRBD2. Germline lookup yields CDR1 SGHTA and CDR2 FQGNSA. The J segment lost 3 bases and the V segment lost 5 bases, leaving 10 bases of the junction unmatched. The CDR3 is 18 residues long. The CDR3: CASSLLAGGPADTGELFF. CDR3 coding DNA: TGTGCCAGCAGCCTACTAGCGGGAGGTCCAGCGGACACCGGGGAGCTGTTTTTT.

The chain joins TRBV7-9 to TRBJ1-1; D uncertain. Trimming took off 6 bases at V and 1 base at J, with 9 bases between the two ends. The germline V gene has CDR1 SEHNR and CDR2 FQNEAQ (reference sequence). CDR3 length: 13 residues. In nucleotides, the CDR3 is TGTGCCAGCAGGACGACTGGGAACACTGAAGCTTTCTTT. Translating gives CASRTTGNTEAFF.

The CDR3 DNA sequence: TGTGCCAGCAGTGATGGTAGCGGGAGGGGATATACGCAGTATTTT. It encodes CASSDGSGRGYTQYF. The genes are TRBV6-1 and TRBJ2-3, with 11 bases fitting TRBD2. V gave up 3 bases and J gave up 7 bases; unmatched junction bases: 6. CDR1 is MNHNS and CDR2 is SASEGT in the germline V gene. This CDR3 spans 15 amino acids.

The chain employs TRBV5-1 and TRBJ2-1, with 8 bases identical to TRBD2. The CDR3 sequence is 15 residues long. Germline CDR1 is SGHRS and CDR2 is YFSETQ. V gave up 7 bases and J gave up 3 bases; unmatched junction bases: 9. The CDR3 here is CASGLREGVYNEQFF. CDR3 coding DNA: TGCGCCAGCGGCCTCCGGGAGGGGGTCTACAATGAGCAGTTCTTC.

The chain joins TRBV5-8 to TRBJ2-3, with TRBD2 matching 13 bases. The CDR3 covers 16 residues. Germline V gene lookup returns CDR1 SGHTS and CDR2 YDEGEE. V shed 3 bases, J shed 5 bases, and the junction held 6 bases outside the gene matches. The CDR3 sequence is CASSSGLAGLGDTQYF. The DNA of the CDR3 is TGTGCCAGCAGCTCGGGACTAGCGGGATTGGGAGATACGCAGTATTTT.

The chain combines TRBV25-1 with TRBJ1-1, with unresolved D. Per germline, CDR1 MGHDK and CDR2 SYGVNS. The CDR3 has 13 residues. Trimming left V 5 bases short and J 1 base short, with 8 bases between. CDR3 coding DNA: TGTGCCAGCAGTCGTAGAGGGAACACTGAAGCTTTCTTT. Protein: CASSRRGNTEAFF.

The rearrangement uses TRBV5-1 and TRBJ2-3, with 9 bases lining up with TRBD2. The CDR3 extends over 17 amino acids. Germline V gene data show CDR1 as SGHRS and CDR2 as YFSETQ. With V trimmed by 2 bases and J by 0 bases, 7 bases remained unmatched. CDR3 residues: CASSFSGTSGSTDTQYF. Written as DNA, the CDR3 is TGCGCCAGCAGCTTCTCCGGTACTAGCGGGAGCACAGATACGCAGTATTTT. Supplemented by reference TRBV5-1 and TRBJ2-3, the full variable domain reads KAGVTQTPRYLIKTRGQQVTLSCSPISGHRSVSWYQQTPGQGLQFLFEYFSETQRNKGNFPGRFSGRQFSNSRSEMNVSTLELGDSALYLCASSFSGTSGSTDTQYFGPGTRLTVL.

V usage is TRBV9 and J usage is TRBJ2-3, with D perhaps TRBD2 (5 bases). V gave up 2 bases and J gave up 4 bases, with 14 bases separating them. CDR3 size: 15 residues. Germline V gene data show CDR1 as SGDLS and CDR2 as YYNGEE. CDR3 sequence reads: CASSVAGRGADTQYF. The CDR3 bases are TGTGCCAGCAGCGTCGCGGGCCGAGGCGCAGATACGCAGTATTTT.

The chain combines TRBV2 with TRBJ2-7; D gene ambiguous. The CDR3 length is 13 residues. The germline V gene has CDR1 SNHLY and CDR2 FYNNEI. The germline V and J ends were trimmed by 6 bases and 2 bases, with 11 bases remaining between them. The CDR3 region has the DNA TGTGCCAGCAGCAAAACTCGGGCCTACGAGCAGTACTTC. This gives the protein CASSKTRAYEQYF.

J is TRBJ2-3 and V is TRBV19; TRBD1 matches at 9 bases. This CDR3 comprises 13 residues. Germline CDR1 is LNHDA and CDR2 is SQIVND (reference sequence). With 9 bases clipped from V and 1 base from J, the junction kept 2 bases outside the gene matches. The CDR3 DNA follows: TGTGCCAGCCGGGACAGGGGCACAGATACGCAGTATTTT. Its translation is CASRDRGTDTQYF.

The V call is TRBV19, the J call TRBJ1-6, with 7 bases lining up with TRBD1. Germline CDR1 LNHDA, CDR2 SQIVND (reference sequence). V shed 3 bases and J 5 bases; nucleotides not matched to a gene: 13. The CDR3 totals 18 residues. The CDR3 loop reads CASSIRGGGLPNNSPLHF. For the CDR3, the DNA is TGTGCCAGTAGTATTCGAGGAGGGGGCCTACCAAATAATTCACCCCTCCACTTT.

The chain combines TRBV2 with TRBJ1-3; D remains unclear. The CDR3 runs 15 residues. The V gene's germline CDR1 is SNHLY and CDR2 FYNNEI. The V end lost 6 bases, the J end lost 1 base, and 13 bases lay between the germline ends. In DNA, the CDR3 is TGTGCCAGCAGAGGAGGGCCAATATCTGGAAACACCATATATTTT. Its protein is CASRGGPISGNTIYF.

V and J are TRBV19 and TRBJ2-2; 8 bases are shared with TRBD1. Losses at the gene ends were 7 bases for V and 6 bases for J; bases not matched to a gene: 10. The CDR3 totals 15 residues. Per germline, CDR1 LNHDA and CDR2 SQIVND (reference sequence). The CDR3 loop reads CASKEPGQVAGELFF. CDR3 coding DNA: TGTGCCAGTAAGGAACCGGGACAGGTCGCCGGGGAGCTGTTTTTT.

V gene TRBV5-4 combines with J gene TRBJ2-3, with 9 bases lining up with TRBD2. V shed 0 bases, J shed 6 bases, and the junction held 11 bases outside the gene matches. The germline V gene encodes CDR1 SGHNT and CDR2 YYREEE (reference sequence). The CDR3 covers 17 residues. The DNA of the CDR3 is TGTGCCAGCAGCTTGGAGGTTGGCGGGAGGGCCGGGGATACGCAGTATTTT. Translation gives CASSLEVGGRAGDTQYF.

This clone was seen more than once but under ten times. The chain joins TRBV4-1 to TRBJ1-5; TRBD1 matches 8 bases. From germline, CDR1 is MGHRA and CDR2 YSYEKL. With V trimmed by 2 bases and J by 6 bases, 6 bases remained unmatched. The CDR3 totals 15 residues. The CDR3 reads CASSQRQGSFQPQHF. Written as DNA, the CDR3 is TGCGCCAGCAGCCAAAGACAGGGGAGTTTTCAGCCCCAGCATTTT.

The genes are TRBV6-5 and TRBJ2-2, with unresolved D. Deletions cut 0 bases from V and 4 bases from J, with 12 bases between. This CDR3 is 16 amino acids long. The germline gives CDR1 MNHEY, CDR2 SVGAGI. This CDR3 is CASSYSRFLFTGELFF. As DNA, the CDR3 is TGTGCCAGCAGTTACTCGAGGTTCCTTTTCACCGGGGAGCTGTTTTTT.

This clone was seen only a few times. The CDR3 coding sequence is TGTGCCTGGAGTGTACTTGCGGGAAGGAGCTCCTACAATGAGCAGTTCTTC. Protein product: CAWSVLAGRSSYNEQFF. V gene TRBV30 combines with J gene TRBJ2-1; D is possibly TRBD2 (6 bases). Germline CDR1 and CDR2: GTSNPN and SVGIG (reference sequence). The V gene lost 0 bases and the J gene lost 0 bases, with 15 bases spanning the gap. The CDR3 extends over 17 amino acids. The full variable domain, completed using reference TRBV30 and TRBJ2-1, is SQTIHQWPATLVQPVGSPLSLECTVEGTSNPNLYWYRQAAGRGLQLLFYSVGIGQISSEVPQNLSASRPQDRQFILSSKKLLLSDSGFYLCAWSVLAGRSSYNEQFFGPGTRLTVL.